This T cell receptor (beta chain) was sequenced during a study of blood T cells in healthy people across ages (dated by TCRdb to about 2015). Context from the whole study: In model experiments, template switching captured roughly one uniquely barcoded TCR beta cDNA molecule for every two T cells. To track age-related changes in TCR beta repertoire diversity, the study relied on deep sequencing normalized with unique cDNA molecular identifiers. Four age groups were formed from the donors: young (average approximately 15 years), middle-aged (approximately 39), aged (62) and long-lived (less than 85). To avoid experimental bias, donors of different ages were randomly spread across the sequencing lanes. Using the same blood draw, the study looked at two additional independent replicas of 1 million unique cDNA reads for two donors, one aged 18 to 29 and the other aged 80 or older.

A note on this clonotype: Its antigen specificity is not known. There are no base qualities to consult, and no much larger clone falls within one base.

The method was 5' RACE. These reads were obtained on an Illumina HiSeq 2500. A second roughly 6 to 12 cycle PCR used a sample-barcoded 5' primer and a J-beta primer mix. A template-switch 5' adaptor carrying 12 random nucleotides introduced a unique molecular identifier onto each TCR beta cDNA molecule. Each sample yielded at least 3 million CDR3-containing paired-end reads. First-strand cDNA synthesis was performed from all RNA using the Mint cDNA synthesis kit, with priming by a TRBC-specific oligonucleotide. Following uracil-DNA glycosylase treatment, a first 18-cycle PCR with universal primers M1SS and BC2_uni_R was performed on all cDNA. Concerning the study's data processing: For normalization, 1 million high-quality reads were randomly selected from each sample, with every read carrying a distinct molecular identifier. Reads with shared molecular identifiers were discarded instead of being binned into consensus sequences. MiTCR, set to a Q25 quality threshold and the strictest error-elimination algorithm, was used for CDR3 identification, clonotype clustering and error correction. A nonparametric unseen species model with Euler transformation was used to estimate lower-bound total TCR beta diversity. Starting from the raw public reads, TCRdb applied fastp trimming at Q25, assembled clones with MiXCR and retained in-frame beta chains. Each CDR3 protein appears once, grouped with its most common genes and DNA. TCRdb's processing, not the study's, gives the V and J calls here. The sample data list over 950,000 distinct CDR3 sequences, and less than 45% of these were observed just once. Around 13% of the sample goes to the ten largest clones.

General study outcomes and caveats: The long-lived group showed more naive CD4+ T cells, fewer expanded clones and increased TCR diversity than the aged group, suggesting age selection. Observed TCR beta diversity per million T cells fell roughly linearly with age, and a significant reduction was already apparent by age around 40. Because profiling used bulk unsorted PBMCs, naive and antigen-experienced compartments could not be compared conclusively. Observed TCR beta diversity correlated strongly with the percentage of naive T cells measured by flow cytometry. Estimates of total diversity based on one million sequenced T cells were considered lower bounds and underestimates. Because the CMV infection status of the donors was unknown, age-related changes in expanded clonotypes may potentially have been confounded.

Ends trimmed: V by 3 bases, J by 4 bases; bases unmatched to a gene: 3. The CDR3 goes from the cysteine to the phenylalanine over 15 residues. The kept DNA is CDR3 alone, 45 bases in frame from the first base. Looking up the germline V gene (reference sequence) yields CDR1 MNHEY and CDR2 SMNVEV. Donors were 39 systemically healthy Caucasian individuals from Russia aged roughly 6 to 90 years. Around 10 milliliters of peripheral blood were collected from each donor into EDTA-treated Vacutainer tubes. Ficoll-Paque density-gradient centrifugation was used to isolate PBMCs, with at least 7 million per sample. Total RNA was extracted from PBMCs with Trizol reagent, with at least 5 micrograms obtained per sample. Naive CD45RAhigh/CD27high T cell percentages were measured by flow cytometry on a PBMC aliquot from every donor.

The chain was built from TRBV27 and TRBJ2-2; TRBD2 agrees with 9 junctional bases. The sample consisted of blood. This receptor was taken from a man aged 18 to 35 in good health. This receptor has the CDR3 CASSFIAGATGELFF. DNA sequence: TGTGCCAGCAGTTTTATAGCGGGGGCCACCGGGGAGCTGTTTTTT.